This record concerns one TCR beta chain sequence. Its antigen is currently unknown. This specimen comes from a study of radiotherapy plus CTLA-4 blockade in lung cancer. Only in-frame clones appear in the TCRdb table, and some are missing; sequencing was by immunoSEQ multiplex PCR. The data hold about 62,000 clones, with roughly four fifths observed a single time. Findings and caveats of the study: Expansion of tumor-derived TCR clones was observed in blood after radiotherapy plus ipilimumab.

Germline assignment: CDR1 SEHNR and CDR2 FQNEAQ (reference sequence). The CDR3 loop spans 15 amino acids. Trimming removed 2 bases from V and 4 bases from J, with 13 bases in between. The chain is built from TRBV7-9 and TRBJ2-3; a weak D match, TRBD2 (5 bases). Sequencing was performed on peripheral blood, taken from a patient treated with radiotherapy plus ipilimumab. This clonotype was sampled from a human donor with non-small cell lung cancer who had a complete response to radiotherapy plus ipilimumab. CDR3 region: CASSLLVGMADTQYF. The CDR3 region has the DNA TGTGCCAGCAGCTTATTGGTCGGGATGGCAGATACGCAGTATTTT.